The entry below describes one T cell receptor (beta chain). Antigen: not known. Only in-frame clones appear in the TCRdb table, and some are missing; sequencing was by immunoSEQ multiplex PCR. The data show about 12,000 clones, roughly four fifths seen once. The time point is: week 47, end of study. Topical imiquimod was applied with each vaccine dose, which held 300 ug of mutant IDH1 20-mer peptide. In weeks 1, 3, 5, 7, 11, 15, 19 and 23, patients were vaccinated. This entry belongs to a study of a mutant IDH1 vaccine in newly diagnosed glioma. Turning to the study itself: Mean patient age was approximately 39 years; approximately 62% were male and about 38% female. Most patients had radiochemotherapy with temozolomide before enrollment; others had one alone.

V shed 8 bases and J shed 5 bases, with 22 bases lying between them. The length of the CDR3 is 16 residues. Germline V gives CDR1 SGHTA, CDR2 FQGNSA. The V gene is TRBV7-2, the J gene TRBJ2-4, with a possible D match to TRBD2 (5 bases). This sample comprised PBMCs, obtained from a glioma patient whose treatment included an IDH1 peptide vaccine. The sequence derives from a woman aged 35 to 49 with glioma. The CDR3 nucleotides are TGTGCCAGCGGACGGGGAAAAGCCGGGGTCCAAAACATTCAGTACTTC. This encodes CASGRGKAGVQNIQYF.